This T cell receptor (beta chain) was retrieved from a study of T cell responses to AZD1222 COVID-19 vaccine. The analysis combined second doses at about 4 or about 12 weeks. Germline CDR1 and CDR2: LGHDT and YNNKEL (reference sequence). The CDR3 totals 12 residues. The ends were cut back, 3 bases at V and 1 base at J, with 3 bases in the middle. TCRdb keeps only in-frame clones here, not all; method: immunoSEQ multiplex PCR. The sample yields almost 70,000 clones, 80% seen once. V and J are TRBV3-1 (or the pseudogene TRBV3-2) and TRBJ2-5; D unresolved. Source: peripheral blood, taken 28 days after the second AZD1222 dose. The clonotype originates from an adult who received the AZD1222 COVID-19 vaccine. The CDR3 is CASSHLQETQYF. The CDR3 coding sequence is TGTGCCAGCAGCCACCTCCAAGAGACCCAGTACTTC.